The rows below give T cell receptor beta chains drawn from one sample of a study of PD-1 blockade in classical Hodgkin lymphoma. This table comes from immunoSEQ multiplex PCR, and its TCRdb copy is limited to in-frame clones, with some not included. Altogether tens of thousands of clones are present, around 80% being singletons, with the ten largest covering roughly 0.6%. This sample comprised CD4+ T cells from blood, obtained before the fourth cycle of nivolumab. These receptors all stem from a human donor with classical Hodgkin lymphoma. Each CDR3 is given with its conserved first and last residue. Fields, in order: CDR3 length, J gene, V gene, clone size, D gene, CDR3 DNA, CDR3 protein. A D gene is named only where the DNA matches it firmly. Clone size is stated in some rows and not others, as once, few, many or a class when expanded.

len: 15; j_gene: TRBJ2-5; v_gene: TRBV19; abundance: once; d_gene: TRBD2; CDR3nt: TGTGCCAGTAGCCTTGAGGGGGTAGCGGGGGAGACCCAGTACTTC; CDR3aa: CASSLEGVAGETQYF
len: 15; j_gene: TRBJ1-4; v_gene: TRBV7-8; abundance: -; d_gene: -; CDR3nt: TGTGCCAGCAGCCGCGGCGTTCCAACTAATGAAAAACTGTTTTTT; CDR3aa: CASSRGVPTNEKLFF
len: 14; j_gene: TRBJ2-7; v_gene: TRBV7-8; abundance: -; d_gene: -; CDR3nt: TGTGCCAGCAGCTTAGAGGTACTCTCCTACGAGCAGTACTTC; CDR3aa: CASSLEVLSYEQYF
len: 16; j_gene: TRBJ2-7; v_gene: TRBV15; abundance: -; d_gene: TRBD1; CDR3nt: TGTGCCACCAGCAGACCCGGGACAGCAAGCTCCTACGAGCAGTACTTC; CDR3aa: CATSRPGTASSYEQYF
len: 13; j_gene: TRBJ1-5; v_gene: TRBV30; abundance: -; d_gene: -; CDR3nt: TGTGCCTGGAGTGGGAAGGGGAATCAGCCCCAGCATTTT; CDR3aa: CAWSGKGNQPQHF
len: 14; j_gene: TRBJ2-7; v_gene: TRBV7-8; abundance: -; d_gene: TRBD1; CDR3nt: TGTGCCAGCAGCCTAGGACAGGGGGTAGGCGAGCAGTACTTC; CDR3aa: CASSLGQGVGEQYF
len: 11; j_gene: TRBJ2-1; v_gene: TRBV5-1; abundance: few; d_gene: -; CDR3nt: TGCGCCAGCAGCTCTTACAATGAGCAGTTCTTC; CDR3aa: CASSSYNEQFF
len: 15; j_gene: TRBJ2-2; v_gene: TRBV19; abundance: -; d_gene: -; CDR3nt: TGTGCCAGTAGTATATTAGGGGGGGCCACCGGGGAGCTGTTTTTT; CDR3aa: CASSILGGATGELFF
len: 17; j_gene: TRBJ2-5; v_gene: TRBV27; abundance: -; d_gene: TRBD2; CDR3nt: TGTGCCAGCAGTTCCCTGGGACTAGCGGGGGACGGGGAGACCCAGTACTTC; CDR3aa: CASSSLGLAGDGETQYF
len: 15; j_gene: TRBJ1-6; v_gene: TRBV6-4; abundance: -; d_gene: -; CDR3nt: TGTGCCAGCAGTGACTCGAGGGGGGGAAATTCACCCCTCCACTTT; CDR3aa: CASSDSRGGNSPLHF
len: 15; j_gene: TRBJ2-1; v_gene: TRBV7-3; abundance: -; d_gene: TRBD2; CDR3nt: TGTGCCAGCAGCCTCACGGGGGGGTCCTACAATGAGCAGTTCTTC; CDR3aa: CASSLTGGSYNEQFF
len: 15; j_gene: TRBJ1-6; v_gene: TRBV5-1; abundance: few; d_gene: TRBD1; CDR3nt: TGCGCCAGCAGCGTGACAGGGAAAGACGACTCACCCCTCCACTTT; CDR3aa: CASSVTGKDDSPLHF
len: 18; j_gene: TRBJ2-1; v_gene: TRBV27; abundance: -; d_gene: TRBD2; CDR3nt: TGTGCCAGCAGTTTATTCGAGGGGGGCGGGGGGCTCTACAATGAGCAGTTCTTC; CDR3aa: CASSLFEGGGGLYNEQFF
len: 15; j_gene: TRBJ2-5; v_gene: TRBV5-1; abundance: -; d_gene: TRBD1; CDR3nt: TGCGCCAGCAGCTCGACAGGGGGCACCCAAGAGACCCAGTACTTC; CDR3aa: CASSSTGGTQETQYF
len: 19; j_gene: TRBJ1-2; v_gene: TRBV28; abundance: -; d_gene: TRBD1; CDR3nt: TGTGCCAGCAGTTGGGCAGGGTACACAGGGGACCCCGCTAACTATGGCTACACCTTC; CDR3aa: CASSWAGYTGDPANYGYTF